These T cell receptor beta chains were read from a single sample in a study of post-analysis software for immune sequencing data. MiXCR, run by TCRdb on the PCR reads, gives a single entry per CDR3 protein. The sample includes about 820,000 distinct CDR3 sequences, about 57% of them seen just once. Sequenced material: blood. These receptors originate from a girl aged 10-17 years with multiple sclerosis. Both conserved end residues are part of each CDR3. D genes are given only for firm matches. Clone size is not always given. Where it is, it says once, few, many or a class for expanded clones.

d_call	v_call	clone_size	j_call	cdr3_aa	cdr3_nt
-	TRBV15	few	TRBJ2-5	CATSNRRGNPTETQYF	TGTGCCACCAGCAACCGCCGGGGGAACCCAACTGAGACCCAGTACTTC
TRBD2	TRBV7-3	-	TRBJ2-1	CASSLKGGSSYNEQFF	TGTGCCAGCAGCTTAAAGGGCGGGAGCTCCTACAATGAGCAGTTCTTC
-	TRBV10-3	few	TRBJ1-3	CAISPEGRGGNTVYF	TGTGCCATCAGCCCCGAGGGGCGCGGTGGAAACACCGTATATTTT
TRBD1	TRBV5-1	few	TRBJ1-5	CASSEGQTNQPQHF	TGCGCCAGCAGCGAGGGACAGACCAATCAGCCCCAGCATTTT
-	TRBV29-1	many	TRBJ1-6	CSFDATAPYNSPLHF	TGCAGCTTCGACGCGACCGCGCCCTATAATTCACCCCTCCACTTT
TRBD1	TRBV4-1	once	TRBJ2-7	CASSQEGTGTGIYEQYF	TGCGCCAGCAGCCAAGAGGGGACCGGGACAGGCATCTACGAGCAGTACTTC
-	TRBV7-2	-	TRBJ1-4	CASSFDVLGAPATNEKLFF	TGTGCCAGCAGCTTCGATGTCTTAGGGGCCCCTGCAACTAATGAAAAACTGTTTTTT
-	TRBV2	few	TRBJ2-1	CASSDRPGRGGNEQFF	TGTGCCAGCAGTGATCGCCCCGGGCGTGGAGGCAATGAGCAGTTCTTC
-	TRBV5-1	-	TRBJ2-1	CASSPGVKPTYNEQFF	TGCGCCAGCAGCCCCGGGGTCAAACCAACCTACAATGAGCAGTTCTTC
-	TRBV10-3	-	TRBJ2-5	CAIGRGRGETQYF	TGTGCCATCGGGCGGGGGCGGGGAGAGACCCAGTACTTC
-	TRBV6-1	-	TRBJ1-1	CAAQAVGGFAEAFF	TGTGCCGCTCAGGCGGTCGGGGGCTTCGCTGAAGCTTTCTTT
TRBD1	TRBV5-1	-	TRBJ2-7	CASSWTTGGEQYF	TGCGCCAGCAGCTGGACGACAGGGGGCGAGCAGTACTTC
-	TRBV27	few	TRBJ1-4	CASSPDVYEKLFF	TGTGCCAGCAGTCCGGACGTCTATGAAAAACTGTTTTTT
-	TRBV29-1	few	TRBJ2-7	CSVETHSYEQYF	TGCAGCGTTGAGACACACTCCTACGAGCAGTACTTC
-	TRBV5-1	-	TRBJ1-2	CASSPLQGGGYTF	TGCGCCAGCAGCCCCCTACAGGGAGGAGGCTACACCTTC
-	TRBV6-5	-	TRBJ2-1	CASRLYNEQFF	TGTGCCAGCCGACTGTACAATGAGCAGTTCTTC
-	TRBV7-6	-	TRBJ1-4	CASSRRAANEKLFF	TGTGCCAGCAGCCGCCGGGCCGCTAATGAAAAACTGTTTTTT
-	TRBV5-1	-	TRBJ1-2	CASSLGTRRVDGYTF	TGCGCCAGCAGCTTGGGGACTAGAAGGGTCGATGGCTACACCTTC
-	TRBV9	few	TRBJ2-3	CASSVGPGTDTQYF	TGTGCCAGCAGCGTAGGACCGGGCACAGATACGCAGTATTTT
TRBD2	TRBV7-8	few	TRBJ2-5	CASSSRHLAEQETQYF	TGTGCCAGCAGCTCGAGGCACCTAGCGGAGCAAGAGACCCAGTACTTC
TRBD1	TRBV4-1	few	TRBJ2-7	CAGSQTYSGTGSYEQYF	TGCGCCGGCAGCCAGACATACTCCGGGACAGGATCCTACGAGCAGTACTTC
TRBD2	TRBV29-1	few	TRBJ2-6	CSGITGTSGSGANVRTF	TGCAGCGGCATCACCGGGACTAGCGGCTCTGGGGCCAACGTCCGGACTTTC
-	TRBV7-2	-	TRBJ2-3	CASRPTGGGGTQYF	TGTGCCAGCAGGCCCACGGGGGGCGGAGGTACGCAGTATTTT
-	TRBV6-6	-	TRBJ2-7	CASSSGPNLSYEQYF	TGTGCCAGCAGCTCCGGGCCAAACCTTTCCTACGAGCAGTACTTC
-	TRBV7-3	-	TRBJ2-1	CASSSNSLGDNEQFF	TGTGCCAGCAGCTCAAACAGCCTGGGGGACAATGAGCAGTTCTTC
-	TRBV3-1	few	TRBJ1-4	CASSQRSAATNEKLFF	TGTGCCAGCAGCCAACGAAGTGCAGCAACTAATGAAAAACTGTTTTTT
-	TRBV5-1	-	TRBJ2-3	CASSFTGTAPGGGTDTQYF	TGCGCCAGCAGCTTCACCGGGACTGCCCCTGGGGGAGGCACAGATACGCAGTATTTT
-	TRBV9	-	TRBJ2-6	CASSNPAAGANVLTF	TGTGCCAGCAGCAATCCAGCGGCTGGGGCCAACGTCCTGACTTTC
-	TRBV27	few	TRBJ2-6	CASSWAGANVLTF	TGTGCCAGCAGTTGGGCTGGGGCCAACGTCCTGACTTTC
-	TRBV5-5	-	TRBJ2-7	CASSADREEYEQYF	TGTGCCAGCAGCGCTGACAGGGAGGAGTACGAGCAGTACTTC
TRBD2	TRBV7-2	-	TRBJ2-5	CASKKTSGWETQYF	TGTGCCAGCAAAAAGACTAGCGGGTGGGAGACCCAGTACTTC
TRBD2	TRBV11-2	-	TRBJ2-6	CASSSIRAGVTGANVLTF	TGTGCCAGCAGCTCCATAAGGGCGGGAGTAACCGGGGCCAACGTCCTGACTTTC
TRBD2	TRBV20-1	-	TRBJ2-1	CSASSRGRAGNNEQFF	TGCAGTGCTAGTTCCCGCGGGAGGGCCGGAAACAATGAGCAGTTCTTC
-	TRBV27	-	TRBJ2-3	CASSSGYTDTQYF	TGTGCCAGCAGTAGCGGGTACACAGATACGCAGTATTTT
TRBD2	TRBV29-1	-	TRBJ2-1	CSSTRGGNEQFF	TGCAGTTCCACTCGGGGGGGTAATGAGCAGTTCTTC
-	TRBV25-1	-	TRBJ2-7	CASSESGRASEQYF	TGTGCCAGCAGTGAATCGGGGAGAGCCAGCGAGCAGTACTTC